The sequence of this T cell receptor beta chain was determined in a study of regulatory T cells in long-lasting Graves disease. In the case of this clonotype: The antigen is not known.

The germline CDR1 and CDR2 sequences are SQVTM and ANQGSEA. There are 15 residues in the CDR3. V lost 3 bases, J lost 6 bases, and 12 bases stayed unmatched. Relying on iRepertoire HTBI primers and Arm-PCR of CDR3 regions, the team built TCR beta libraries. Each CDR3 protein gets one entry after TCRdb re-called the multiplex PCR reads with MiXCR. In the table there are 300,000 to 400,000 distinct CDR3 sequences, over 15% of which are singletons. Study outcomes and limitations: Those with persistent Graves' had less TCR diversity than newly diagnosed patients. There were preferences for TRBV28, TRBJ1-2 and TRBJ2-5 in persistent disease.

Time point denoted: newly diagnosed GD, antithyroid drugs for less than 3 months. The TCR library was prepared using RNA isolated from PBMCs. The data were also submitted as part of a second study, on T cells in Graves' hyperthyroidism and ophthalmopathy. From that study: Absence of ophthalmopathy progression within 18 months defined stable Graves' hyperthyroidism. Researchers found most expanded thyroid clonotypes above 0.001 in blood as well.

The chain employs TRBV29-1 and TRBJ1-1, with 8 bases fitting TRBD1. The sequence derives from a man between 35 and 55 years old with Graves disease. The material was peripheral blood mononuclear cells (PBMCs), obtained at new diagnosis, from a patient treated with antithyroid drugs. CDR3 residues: CSVDHGQGFVSEAFF. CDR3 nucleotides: TGCAGCGTTGACCATGGACAGGGATTTGTCTCTGAAGCTTTCTTT.